This T cell receptor beta chain was recovered during a study of T cells in tumors and immune-related adverse events. Produced via immunoSEQ multiplex PCR; TCRdb's table is partial and in-frame only. The data hold about 10,000 clones, with 85% to 95% observed a single time. Sequencing used lymph node tissue, obtained from a patient treated with anti-PD-1 therapy. The source is a female donor with metastatic renal cell carcinoma.

CDR3 in amino acids: CASSWVAGAYNEQFF. The CDR3 DNA sequence: TGCGCCAGCAGCTGGGTAGCGGGGGCGTACAATGAGCAGTTCTTC. The chain combines TRBV5-1 with TRBJ2-1; 9 bases line up with TRBD2. V gave up 3 bases and J gave up 4 bases; unmatched junction bases: 5. Germline V gives CDR1 SGHRS, CDR2 YFSETQ. The CDR3 covers 15 residues.